The clone carrying this TCR beta chain was picked up many times. V shed 3 bases, J shed 3 bases, and the junction held 3 bases outside the gene matches. Germline V gene data show CDR1 as SGHRS and CDR2 as YFSETQ. CDR3 length equals 14 residues. One entry per CDR3 protein, called by TCRdb with MiXCR from the 5' RACE reads. The sample carries approximately 12,000 distinct CDR3 sequences, approximately 4.9% recorded once. These data come from a study of T cells after yellow fever vaccination. Study-wide background: SMART-Seq v4 Ultra Low Input prepared the low-cell-number fractions.

Study-level findings and limits: For sorted memory subsets on day 0, almost all vaccine-responding clonotypes were undetectable. Reappearance after the booster was observed for most primary-vaccination clones (roughly 97% CD4, about 91% CD8). Though it reached lower strength, the secondary response hit its peak faster, day 5 versus 15.

The sample in question was PBMCs, either bulk or a sorted T-cell subset (CD4+, CD8+, memory, or dextramer-sorted; not recorded which), obtained 45 days after the yellow fever booster vaccination. This TCR derives from a man aged 30 to 45 who received the YFV17D yellow fever vaccine. This chain joins TRBV5-1 and TRBJ2-1, with 7 bases that match TRBD2. CDR3 protein: CASSSGGYYNEQFF. CDR3 bases: TGCGCCAGCAGCTCGGGAGGTTACTACAATGAGCAGTTCTTC.